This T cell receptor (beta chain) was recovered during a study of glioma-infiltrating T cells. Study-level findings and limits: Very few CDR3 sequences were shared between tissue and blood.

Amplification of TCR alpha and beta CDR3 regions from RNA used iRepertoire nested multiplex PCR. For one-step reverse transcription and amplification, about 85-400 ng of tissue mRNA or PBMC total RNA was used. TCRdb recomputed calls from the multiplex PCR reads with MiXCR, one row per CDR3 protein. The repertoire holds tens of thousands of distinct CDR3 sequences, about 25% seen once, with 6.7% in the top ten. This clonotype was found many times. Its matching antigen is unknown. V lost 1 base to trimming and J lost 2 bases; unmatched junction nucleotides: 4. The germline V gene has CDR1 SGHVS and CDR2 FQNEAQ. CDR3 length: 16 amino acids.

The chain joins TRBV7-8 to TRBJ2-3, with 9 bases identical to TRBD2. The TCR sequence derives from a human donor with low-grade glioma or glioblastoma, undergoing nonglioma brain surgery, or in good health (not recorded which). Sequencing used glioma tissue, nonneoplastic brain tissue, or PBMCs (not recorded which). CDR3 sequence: CASSLGLAGYTDTQYF. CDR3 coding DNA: TGTGCCAGCAGCTTAGGGCTAGCGGGGTACACAGATACGCAGTATTTT. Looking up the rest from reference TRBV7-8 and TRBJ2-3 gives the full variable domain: GAGVSQSPRYKVAKRGQDVALRCDPISGHVSLFWYQQALGQGPEFLTYFQNEAQLDKSGLPSDRFFAERPEGSVSTLKIQRTQQEDSAVYLCASSLGLAGYTDTQYFGPGTRLTVL.